Below are 9 T cell receptor beta chains sequenced from a single sample in a study of T cell responses to AZD1222 COVID-19 vaccine. Measured with immunoSEQ multiplex PCR; TCRdb has only the in-frame clones, and not every one. Of some 140,000 clones in the sample, 70% to 90% are singletons; the top ten hold 5.5%. The specimen comprised peripheral blood, sampled on day 0 of MenACWY control vaccination. These receptors originate from an adult in good health.

The V call is TRBV10-3, the J call TRBJ2-1, with 9 bases aligning to TRBD1. CDR1 and CDR2 (germline): ENHRY, SYGVKD. V shed 0 bases and J 0 bases; nucleotides not matched to a gene: 18. The CDR3 covers 22 residues. CDR3: CAISESVFGTGKRSSSYNEQFF. In nucleotides, the CDR3 is TGTGCCATCAGTGAGTCGGTTTTTGGGACAGGGAAGCGGTCGAGCTCCTACAATGAGCAGTTCTTC.

V is TRBV19 and J is TRBJ1-1; D unclear. Germline V gene sequence: CDR1 LNHDA, CDR2 SQIVND (reference sequence). The CDR3 loop spans 15 amino acids. V was clipped by 5 bases and J by 2 bases, with 15 bases between them. The CDR3 loop reads CASSRAGGDNTEAFF. Written as DNA, the CDR3 is TGTGCCAGTAGTCGGGCGGGAGGCGATAACACTGAAGCTTTCTTT.

The chain joins TRBV28 to TRBJ2-5; D not certain. V was pared by 2 bases and J by 7 bases, with 8 bases between. This CDR3 contains 12 residues. Germline V gene data show CDR1 as MDHEN and CDR2 as SYDVKM. The CDR3 coding sequence is TGTGCCAGCAGTTTAGAGCGAGCGACCCAGTACTTC. Its translation is CASSLERATQYF.

V is TRBV5-1 and J is TRBJ1-4, with D possibly matching TRBD1 (5 bases). This CDR3 contains 14 residues. From germline, CDR1 is SGHRS and CDR2 YFSETQ. The ends were cut back, 0 bases at V and 7 bases at J, with 10 bases in the middle. The CDR3 reads CASSLGGGGEKLFF. The CDR3 DNA sequence: TGCGCCAGCAGCTTGGGCGGGGGTGGTGAAAAACTGTTTTTT.

This chain connects TRBV7-6 to TRBJ2-2; TRBD2 matches 7 bases. The CDR3 has 15 residues. Germline assignment: CDR1 SGHVS and CDR2 FNYEAQ. J gave up 7 bases and V 8 bases, and 13 bases lay outside the gene matches. CDR3 residues: CASLRAGDGIGELFF. The CDR3 bases are TGTGCCAGCCTTAGGGCGGGAGATGGAATCGGGGAGCTGTTTTTT.

The rearrangement uses TRBV15 and TRBJ2-7, with D possibly TRBD1 on 6 matching bases. Trimming stripped 0 bases from V and 0 bases from J, with 12 bases between. The CDR3 spans 16 residues. CDR1 and CDR2 (germline): LNHNV, YYDKDF (reference sequence). The CDR3, as DNA: TGTGCCACCAGCAGAGATCACCGGGACATCTCCTACGAGCAGTACTTC. Protein sequence: CATSRDHRDISYEQYF.

Only one count was recorded for this clone. The rearrangement links TRBV7-2 to TRBJ2-7; 9 nucleotides align to TRBD2. The germline gives CDR1 SGHTA, CDR2 FQGNSA. V lost 1 base to trimming and J lost 3 bases; unmatched junction nucleotides: 4. The CDR3 extends over 15 amino acids. The CDR3 nucleotides read TGTGCCAGCAGCTTAGTGGGTAGCGGGAGCTACGAGCAGTACTTC. Protein sequence: CASSLVGSGSYEQYF.

In its sample, this clone was seen a few times. The genes are TRBV18 and TRBJ2-7; D may be TRBD1 (5 bases). The V and J ends lost 3 bases and 1 base respectively, with 10 bases between them. There are 14 residues in the CDR3. Germline CDR1 and CDR2: KGHSH and LQKENI. CDR3 residues: CASSPAGQSYEQYF. The CDR3 bases are TGTGCCAGCTCACCGGCAGGGCAATCCTACGAGCAGTACTTC. The variable domain in full, completed from reference TRBV18 and TRBJ2-7, reads NAGVMQNPRHLVRRRGQEARLRCSPMKGHSHVYWYRQLPEEGLKFMVYLQKENIIDESGMPKERFSAEFPKEGPSILRIQQVVRGDSAAYFCASSPAGQSYEQYFGPGTRLTVT.

The J gene is TRBJ2-1, the V gene TRBV10-3; 7 positions match TRBD2. The V gene's germline CDR1 is ENHRY and CDR2 SYGVKD. This CDR3 region has 14 residues. V was pared by 6 bases and J by 0 bases, with 2 bases of the junction left unmatched. The CDR3 nucleotides read TGTGCCATCAGGGGGGGGAGCTCCTACAATGAGCAGTTCTTC. Its translation is CAIRGGSSYNEQFF.